These T cell receptor beta chains were read from a single sample in a study of breast tumors, draining lymph nodes, adjacent tissues. Each CDR3 protein is one row after TCRdb ran MiXCR on the multiplex PCR reads. The table includes about 60,000 distinct CDR3 sequences, 45% to 60% detected once. The sample was breast tumor tissue. These receptors came from a female donor with breast cancer. Some clones in this sample may be carry-over from other donors' samples. CDR3s include the opening cysteine and the closing phenylalanine or tryptophan. The D gene is left open where the match is weak. Clone size appears in some rows only: once, few, many, or a class for an expanded clone.

clone size,D gene,V gene,J gene,CDR3 DNA,CDR3 protein
NA,NA,TRBV10-3,TRBJ2-2,TGTGCCATCAGTGCAGGCATGTCGGCGGGTCGGGCCGGGGAGCTGTTTTTT,CAISAGMSAGRAGELFF
many,TRBD1,TRBV29-1,TRBJ2-1,TGCAGCGTCCCCGGACAGGAGTCCGTCAATGAGCAGTTCTTC,CSVPGQESVNEQFF
NA,NA,TRBV20-1,TRBJ2-1,TGCAGTGTTAGAGACCCGGGGCAGATCTACAGTGAGCAGTTCTTC,CSVRDPGQIYSEQFF
NA,NA,TRBV9,TRBJ2-1,TGTGCCAGCAGCGTTGATATAGGGTACAATGAGCAGTTCTTC,CASSVDIGYNEQFF
once,TRBD1,TRBV9,TRBJ2-3,TGTGCCAGCAGCAAACAGGGGACTACGCAGTATTTT,CASSKQGTTQYF
NA,NA,TRBV2,TRBJ2-5,TGTGCCAGCAGTTCCAACAGGGCGGTAGAGACCCAGTACTTC,CASSSNRAVETQYF
many,TRBD1,TRBV7-2,TRBJ1-1,TGTGCCAGCAGCATCAGAGGGGGCATGGCCCTAAGGAAGAACACTGAAGCTTTCTTT,CASSIRGGMALRKNTEAFF
NA,NA,TRBV12-3/TRBV12-4,TRBJ1-5,TGTGCCAGCAGTTTAGGGCAGGGAGGAGAAGAGACCCAGCATTTT,CASSLGQGGEETQHF
NA,TRBD2,TRBV4-2,TRBJ2-3,TGTGCCAGCAGCCACGGACTAGCGGGAGGGCCGGGAACAGATACGCAGTATTTT,CASSHGLAGGPGTDTQYF
NA,TRBD1,TRBV9,TRBJ1-1,TGTGCCAGCAGCGTAGGGGTAAAGGGGGCTTCTGAAGCTTTCTTT,CASSVGVKGASEAFF
NA,NA,TRBV18,TRBJ2-7,TGTGCCAGCTCACTTCGCGCAGGGGACGAGCAGTACTTC,CASSLRAGDEQYF
many,NA,TRBV12-3/TRBV12-4,TRBJ1-6,TGTGCCAGCAGTTTAGCGGGGAGTTATTCACCCCTCCACTTT,CASSLAGSYSPLHF
NA,NA,TRBV6-2/TRBV6-3,TRBJ2-5,TGTGCCAGCAGTTCCGGATGGGGGCAAGAGACCCAGTACTTC,CASSSGWGQETQYF
NA,TRBD1,TRBV19,TRBJ1-2,TGTGCCAGTAGGCCAGGGGGTCTCTATGGCTACACCTTC,CASRPGGLYGYTF
many,NA,TRBV2,TRBJ1-2,TGTGCCAGCACCCCGGGAGGGGAGGGCTATGGCTACACCTTC,CASTPGGEGYGYTF
many,NA,TRBV4-1,TRBJ2-7,TGCGCCAGCAGCCTAACCGACAGCTCCTACGAGCAGTACTTC,CASSLTDSSYEQYF
many,NA,TRBV3-1,TRBJ1-4,TGTGCCAGCAGCCAAGTGATTGGGGGTGAAAAACTGTTTTTT,CASSQVIGGEKLFF
NA,TRBD1,TRBV27,TRBJ2-5,TGTGCCAGCAGTTTAGGGGGACAGGGCGGGGAGACCCAGTACTTC,CASSLGGQGGETQYF
NA,TRBD1,TRBV7-9,TRBJ1-4,TGTGCCAGCAGCATAACAGGGGCAGTTAATGAAAAACTGTTTTTT,CASSITGAVNEKLFF
many,TRBD2,TRBV28,TRBJ2-7,TGTGCCAGCAGTCTCCAGGGGACTAGCGCGTACGAGCAGTACTTC,CASSLQGTSAYEQYF
NA,NA,TRBV15,TRBJ2-7,TGTGCCACCAGCAGAGGTAGGGGCTACGAGCAGTACTTC,CATSRGRGYEQYF
NA,NA,TRBV7-9,TRBJ2-1,TGTGCCAGCAGCTCTTTTCCCGGGACACGGCGTACGTTCTTC,CASSSFPGTRRTFF
NA,TRBD2,TRBV6-5,TRBJ2-1,TGTGCCAGCACGGGACTAGCGGGAGATTTCAATGAGCAGTTCTTC,CASTGLAGDFNEQFF
NA,NA,TRBV10-3,TRBJ1-5,TGTGCCATCAGTGAGTCGCCAGGCAATAGCAATCAGCCCCAGCATTTT,CAISESPGNSNQPQHF
few,TRBD1,TRBV4-1,TRBJ2-7,TGCGCCAGCAGCCTACGACAGGGGGCGAAGGAGCAGTACTTC,CASSLRQGAKEQYF